This passage covers 3 T cell receptor beta chains from one sample sequenced in a study of T-cell reconstitution after alpha-beta-depleted transplantation in children. As it was prepared, the TCRbeta library received unique molecular identifiers. TCRdb fed the PCR reads into MiXCR, producing one record per CDR3 protein. The repertoire holds roughly 500,000 distinct CDR3 sequences, with approximately 16% as singletons. The sequencing here drew on PBMCs from the stem cell graft donor, taken from the stem cell graft. Receptors were obtained from a human donor who donated a stem cell graft to a child with acute lymphoblastic leukemia.

This clonotype has only a few counts. The chain carries TRBV29-1 and TRBJ1-1, with TRBD1 matching 9 bases. Germline V CDR1 and CDR2: SQVTM, ANQGSEA. This CDR3 spans 14 amino acids. V was pared by 7 bases and J by 1 base, with 7 bases of the junction left unmatched. The CDR3 region is CSGRGQGSNTEAFF. The CDR3 bases are TGCAGCGGACGGGGACAGGGCTCGAACACTGAAGCTTTCTTT. The full variable domain, in which reference TRBV29-1 and TRBJ1-1 provide the parts outside the CDR3, is SAVISQKPSRDICQRGTSLTIQCQVDSQVTMMFWYRQQPGQSLTLIATANQGSEATYESGFVIDKFPISRPNLTFSTLTVSNMSPEDSSIYLCSGRGQGSNTEAFFGQGTRLTVV.

Written as DNA, the CDR3 is TGCAGTGCTGACGGGACTATGGGGTATGAGCAGTTCTTC. The encoded protein is CSADGTMGYEQFF. The V call is TRBV20-1, the J call TRBJ2-1; 7 positions agree with TRBD2. J gave up 8 bases and V 5 bases, and 9 bases lay outside the gene matches. Germline assignment: CDR1 DFQATT and CDR2 SNEGSKA (reference sequence). CDR3 size: 13 residues.

This clonotype was seen a handful of times. The chain is built from TRBV12-3 or TRBV12-4 and TRBJ2-1; D call uncertain. The V end was cut by 1 base, the J end by 1 base, with 11 bases between. This CDR3 is 16 amino acids long. This chain's CDR3 is CASSLGDGVSYNEQFF. The CDR3 DNA is TGTGCCAGCAGTTTAGGGGATGGGGTTTCCTACAATGAGCAGTTCTTC.